Each of the 8 T cell receptor beta chains below was sequenced from the same sample in a study of control samples from healthy donors and cancer patients. TCRdb's table, derived via immunoSEQ multiplex PCR, lists solely in-frame clones and lacks some. There are 75,000 to 100,000 clones in the sample; 88% occur only once, and 13% to 15% lies in the top ten. The source material was blood. These receptors were obtained from a man aged 25 to 40 in good health.

This clone came up a few times. This chain uses TRBV29-1 with TRBJ2-1; tentatively, D is TRBD1 (6 bases). The V end was cut by 7 bases, the J end by 6 bases, with 10 bases between. There are 11 residues in the CDR3. CDR1 is SQVTM and CDR2 is ANQGSEA in the germline V gene. CDR3 nucleotides: TGCAGCGGGACAGCGTTCAATGAGCAGTTCTTC. Its protein product is CSGTAFNEQFF.

The chain has TRBV28 and TRBJ2-7; D is ambiguous. Per germline, CDR1 MDHEN and CDR2 SYDVKM. With 3 bases removed from V and 0 bases from J, the gap between germline ends came to 9 bases. This CDR3 is 14 amino acids long. The CDR3 DNA reads as TGTGCCAGCAGTTTGGTGGCGCTCTCCTACGAGCAGTACTTC. It yields the protein CASSLVALSYEQYF.

The J gene is TRBJ2-5, the V gene TRBV19; D may match TRBD1 or TRBD2 (5 bases each). The CDR3 sequence is 13 residues long. CDR1 and CDR2 from the germline V gene are LNHDA and SQIVND (reference sequence). Trimming removed 3 bases at V and 4 bases at J, with 9 bases between. The CDR3 loop reads CASSMGDAETQYF. The CDR3 DNA follows: TGTGCCAGTAGTATGGGGGACGCAGAGACCCAGTACTTC.

The V call is TRBV6-2 or TRBV6-3, the J call TRBJ1-6; no reliable D call. Germline V lookup: CDR1 MNHEY, CDR2 SVGEGT. The CDR3 consists of 14 residues. V gave up 6 bases and J gave up 7 bases, with 13 bases separating them. The CDR3, as DNA: TGTGCCAGCAGCCCTCGGGTGACCAATTCACCCCTCCACTTT. This encodes CASSPRVTNSPLHF.

The chain recombines TRBV6-5 with TRBJ2-5, with TRBD2 matching over 8 bases. V dropped 8 bases and J dropped 3; count of bases not matched to a gene: 5. CDR1 is MNHEY, CDR2 SVGAGI, per germline. The CDR3 extends over 13 amino acids. This CDR3 is CASSGAGEETQYF. The CDR3 DNA reads as TGTGCCAGCTCAGGAGCGGGAGAAGAGACCCAGTACTTC.

J is TRBJ2-5 and V is TRBV5-1, with D perhaps assigned TRBD1 or TRBD2 (5 bases each). This CDR3 comprises 14 residues. Trimming removed 2 bases from V and 1 base from J, with 9 bases in between. Germline CDR1 SGHRS, CDR2 YFSETQ. The CDR3 is CASSLGTIQETQYF. DNA of the CDR3: TGCGCCAGCAGCTTAGGGACCATCCAAGAGACCCAGTACTTC. Looking up the rest from reference TRBV5-1 and TRBJ2-5 gives the full variable domain: KAGVTQTPRYLIKTRGQQVTLSCSPISGHRSVSWYQQTPGQGLQFLFEYFSETQRNKGNFPGRFSGRQFSNSRSEMNVSTLELGDSALYLCASSLGTIQETQYFGPGTRLLVL.

This chain connects TRBV14 to TRBJ2-7; D remains unclear. Germline V CDR1 and CDR2: SGHDN, FVKESK. The V end was cut by 3 bases, the J end by 5 bases, with 8 bases between. This CDR3 spans 12 amino acids. CDR3 sequence: CASSHLRNEQYF. As DNA, the CDR3 is TGTGCCAGCAGCCACCTCCGCAACGAGCAGTACTTC. The full variable domain, its missing parts supplied by reference TRBV14 and TRBJ2-7, is EAGVTQFPSHSVIEKGQTVTLRCDPISGHDNLYWYRRVMGKEIKFLLHFVKESKQDESGMPNNRFLAERTGGTYSTLKVQPAELEDSGVYFCASSHLRNEQYFGPGTRLTVT.

The table lists this clone with a count of one. V is TRBV2 and J is TRBJ2-5, with 7 bases aligning to TRBD1. CDR1 and CDR2 from the germline V gene are SNHLY and FYNNEI. The CDR3 is 15 amino acids. V was pared by 7 bases and J by 3 bases, with 11 bases of the junction left unmatched. The CDR3 DNA is TGTGCCAGCACTAGACACCCGGGGACAGAAGAGACCCAGTACTTC. Its protein is CASTRHPGTEETQYF.